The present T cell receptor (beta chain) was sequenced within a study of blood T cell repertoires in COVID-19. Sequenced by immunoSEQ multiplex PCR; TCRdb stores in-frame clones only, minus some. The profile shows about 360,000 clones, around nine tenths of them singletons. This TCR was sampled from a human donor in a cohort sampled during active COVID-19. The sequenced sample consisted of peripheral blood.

CDR3 sequence reads: CASRLSGRAAYEQYF. CDR3 in DNA: TGTGCCAGCAGACTTAGCGGGAGGGCGGCCTACGAGCAGTACTTC. The chain links TRBV27 to TRBJ2-7; 11 bases are shared with TRBD2. The V segment lost 6 bases and the J segment 2 bases; nucleotides outside the gene matches: 6. Germline loops: CDR1 MNHEY, CDR2 SMNVEV (reference sequence). The CDR3 spans 15 residues.